This section outlines one T cell receptor beta chain sequence together with its context. The sample belongs to a study of blood T cell repertoires in COVID-19. The CDR3 totals 16 residues. The V end was cut by 0 bases, the J end by 3 bases, with 12 bases between. The germline CDR1 and CDR2 sequences are MNHEY and SVGEGT. Some clones are missing from TCRdb's copy, which holds only in-frame ones; the method was immunoSEQ multiplex PCR. There are about 280,000 clones in the sample; 85% to 90% occur only once, and less than 15% lies in the top ten. The receptor was derived from a human donor in a cohort sampled during active COVID-19. The sample comprised peripheral blood. The V call is TRBV6-2 or TRBV6-3, the J call TRBJ2-1; possible D gene TRBD1, 5 bases. CDR3 protein: CASSYSKGANYNEQFF. The CDR3, as DNA: TGTGCCAGCAGTTACTCGAAAGGGGCGAACTACAATGAGCAGTTCTTC.